This T cell receptor beta chain derives from a study of CD8 T cells in ankylosing spondylitis. Study-wide points: Fewer than 10 highly homologous variants made up a TCR beta motif that seemed to typify ankylosing spondylitis blood.

TCRdb re-analysed the 5' RACE reads in MiXCR, keeping a single row per CDR3 protein. This sample has 470,000 or so distinct CDR3 sequences, with 20% to 30% found just once. This clonotype was observed a handful of times. As yet, its antigen is unknown. V lost 5 bases to trimming and J lost 8 bases, with 13 bases between them. The V gene's germline CDR1 is SGHTA and CDR2 FQGNSA. This CDR3 has 13 residues. The clonotype originates from a male donor with ankylosing spondylitis. The rearrangement links TRBV7-2 to TRBJ2-1; either TRBD1 or TRBD2 may supply D (5 bases each). Input material: blood, either unsorted or a sorted T cell fraction (not recorded which). This CDR3 is CASSPGPGDEQFF. CDR3 bases: TGTGCCAGCAGCCCGGGACCTGGGGATGAGCAGTTCTTC.